This T cell receptor beta chain was recovered during a study of blood T cell repertoires in COVID-19. About the study: Spain, Italy and the United States supplied samples that represented acute and convalescent COVID-19. Sources were T cells, B-cell-depleted T cells, or PBMCs; the material itself was cDNA or gDNA.

Authors' data handling: Amplification from reference gene primers served as the basis for estimated nucleated cell counts. Assay: immunoSEQ multiplex PCR; the TCRdb copy retains only in-frame clones and omits some. For V, J and clone size, that table is used; D and trimming come from the DNA. Of under 200,000 clones detected, about 85% appear once; the ten largest clones hold 7% to 7.5%. The V and J ends lost 4 bases and 5 bases, in that order; junction bases with no gene match: 9. The germline V gene encodes CDR1 MDHEN and CDR2 SYDVKM. This CDR3 comprises 16 residues. Sequencing was done on a sample of peripheral blood. V and J are TRBV28 and TRBJ1-2; TRBD1 matches at 11 bases. This TCR was recovered from an elderly woman in a cohort sampled during active or convalescent COVID-19. CDR3 in amino acids: CASSWTGGRVEYGYTF. The CDR3 DNA reads as TGTGCCAGCAGTTGGACAGGGGGCCGGGTGGAATATGGCTACACCTTC.